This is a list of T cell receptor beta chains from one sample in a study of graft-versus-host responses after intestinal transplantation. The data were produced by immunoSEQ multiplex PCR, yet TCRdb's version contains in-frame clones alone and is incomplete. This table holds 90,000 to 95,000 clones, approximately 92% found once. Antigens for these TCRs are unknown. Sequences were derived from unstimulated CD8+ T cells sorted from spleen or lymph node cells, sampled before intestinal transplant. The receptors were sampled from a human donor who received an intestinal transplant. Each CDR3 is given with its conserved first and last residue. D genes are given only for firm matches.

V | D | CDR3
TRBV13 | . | CASSPRGIPYGYTF
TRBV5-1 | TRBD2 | CASSLSAGGPVVYNEQFF
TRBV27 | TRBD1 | CASSSGTGPYNEQFF
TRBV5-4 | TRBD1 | CASSWGTGLSYEQYF
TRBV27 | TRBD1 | CASDPGQGVYGYTF
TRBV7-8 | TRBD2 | CASSGGTSGRVETQYF
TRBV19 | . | CASSTVSTDTQYF
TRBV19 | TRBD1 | CASSMGTGTYYEQYF
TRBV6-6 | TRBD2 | CASSRTSADEQFF
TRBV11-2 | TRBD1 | CASSARGQGFIEAFF
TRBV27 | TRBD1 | CASSLSWTGEAEQYF
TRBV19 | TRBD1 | CASSMGTGDLYEQYF
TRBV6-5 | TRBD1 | CASSFTGATDTQYF
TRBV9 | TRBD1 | CASRGQGPYGYTF